This T cell receptor beta chain stems from a study of PD-L1 blockade in urothelial cancer. Overall study: When patients started atezolizumab in the mid-2010s, it was given at 1,200 mg intravenously every 3 weeks.

The CDR3 covers 18 residues. Germline CDR1 is KGHSH and CDR2 is LQKENI. J was trimmed by 2 bases and V by 5 bases; bases with no gene match: 8. Time point noted: pretreatment peripheral blood. TCRdb's copy holds only in-frame clones and misses some; the assay was immunoSEQ multiplex PCR. The sample consists of 85,000 to 95,000 clones, 90% of them appearing once. This clonotype was sampled from a man in his 60s with urothelial cancer. The sequences come from PBMCs, collected around atezolizumab (anti-PD-L1) treatment. V and J are TRBV18 and TRBJ2-6, with 11 bases matching TRBD1. As DNA, the CDR3 is TGTGCCAGCTCATCCGGACAGGGGGCGCTTACTGGGGCCAACGTCCTGACTTTC. This translates into CASSSGQGALTGANVLTF.